This section outlines one T cell receptor (beta chain) sequence together with its context. The antigen remains unidentified. The data were obtained in a study of T cell responses to AZD1222 COVID-19 vaccine. Study-wide results and limits: Among the donors, most were white British and more were female, and clonal diversity was possibly underestimated. Only after the peak T cell response were repertoires sampled. At baseline, just a handful of AZD1222 recipients tested seropositive. Unmutated variant regions are reportedly the target of nearly half of TCRs that are spike-specific.

Germline CDR1 reads MGHRA; CDR2 reads YSYEKL. The length of the CDR3 is 14 residues. V lost 1 base, J lost 6 bases, and 13 bases lay in between. The data were produced by immunoSEQ multiplex PCR, yet TCRdb's version contains in-frame clones alone and is incomplete. Among roughly 100,000 clones listed, 90% were seen once. This clonotype was sampled from an adult in good health. The chain combines TRBV4-1 with TRBJ2-7; D is possibly TRBD2 (6 bases). The sequenced sample was peripheral blood, obtained on day 0 of AZD1222 vaccination. The CDR3, as DNA: TGCGCCAGCAGCCAAGTAGGAGGGTTTGGCGAGCAGTACTTC. It codes for CASSQVGGFGEQYF.